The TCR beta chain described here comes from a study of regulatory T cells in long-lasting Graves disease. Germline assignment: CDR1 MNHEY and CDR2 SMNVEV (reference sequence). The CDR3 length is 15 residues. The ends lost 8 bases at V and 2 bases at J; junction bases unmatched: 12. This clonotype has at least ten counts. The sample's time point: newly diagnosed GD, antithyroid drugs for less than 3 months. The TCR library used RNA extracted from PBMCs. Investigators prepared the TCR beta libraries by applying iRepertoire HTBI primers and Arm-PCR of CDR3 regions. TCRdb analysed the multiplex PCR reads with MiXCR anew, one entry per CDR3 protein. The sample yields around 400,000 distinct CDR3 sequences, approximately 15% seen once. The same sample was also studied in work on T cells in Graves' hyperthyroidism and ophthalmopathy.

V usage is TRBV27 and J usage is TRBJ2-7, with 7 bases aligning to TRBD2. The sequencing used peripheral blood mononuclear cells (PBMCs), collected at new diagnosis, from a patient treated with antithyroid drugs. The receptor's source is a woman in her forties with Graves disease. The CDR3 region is CASSLAAGSPYEQYF. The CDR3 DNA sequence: TGTGCCAGCTCCCTAGCGGCAGGGTCTCCCTACGAGCAGTACTTC.